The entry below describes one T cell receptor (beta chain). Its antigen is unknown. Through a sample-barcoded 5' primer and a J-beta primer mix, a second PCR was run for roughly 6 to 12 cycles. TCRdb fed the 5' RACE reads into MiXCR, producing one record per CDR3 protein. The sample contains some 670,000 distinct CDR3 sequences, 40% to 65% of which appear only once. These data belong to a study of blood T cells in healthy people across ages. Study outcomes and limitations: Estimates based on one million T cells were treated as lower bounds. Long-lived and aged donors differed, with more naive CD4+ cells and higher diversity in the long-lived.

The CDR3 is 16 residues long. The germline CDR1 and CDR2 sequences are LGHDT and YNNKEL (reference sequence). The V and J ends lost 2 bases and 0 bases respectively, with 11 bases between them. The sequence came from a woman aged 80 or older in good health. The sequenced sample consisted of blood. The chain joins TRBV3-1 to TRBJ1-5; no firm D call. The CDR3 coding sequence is TGTGCCAGCAGCCAACGAAGCGTTAATAGCAATCAGCCCCAGCATTTT. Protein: CASSQRSVNSNQPQHF.